This T cell receptor (beta chain) was captured by sequencing in a study of T cells in Graves' hyperthyroidism and ophthalmopathy. Study observations and caveats: A model using 13 V-J features told ophthalmopathy apart from stable hyperthyroidism. Most thyroid clonotypes with frequency above 0.001 were detected in blood.

Those patients with uncontrolled infection, other autoimmune disease, pregnancy or lactation were excluded. What was amplified from RNA transcripts were TCR beta CDR3 regions. The primer set for the first-round RT-PCR of the TCR CDR3 was HTBI. A single record per CDR3 protein comes from TCRdb applying MiXCR to the multiplex PCR reads. The repertoire consists of 300,000 to 450,000 distinct CDR3 sequences, with approximately 17% occurring once and the leading ten covering over 35%. Trimming pared 5 bases from V and 8 bases from J, leaving 16 bases between. The length of the CDR3 is 13 residues. Germline CDR1 SGHTS, CDR2 YDEGEE. There are a few counts of this clonotype. Its specificity is not known.

Source material: blood. This receptor was obtained from a man younger than 35 with Graves' ophthalmopathy. V and J are TRBV5-8 and TRBJ1-2, with D tentatively TRBD1 (5 bases). The CDR3: CASRWGDVEGYTF. For the CDR3, the DNA is TGTGCCAGCAGGTGGGGGGATGTGGAAGGCTACACCTTC.